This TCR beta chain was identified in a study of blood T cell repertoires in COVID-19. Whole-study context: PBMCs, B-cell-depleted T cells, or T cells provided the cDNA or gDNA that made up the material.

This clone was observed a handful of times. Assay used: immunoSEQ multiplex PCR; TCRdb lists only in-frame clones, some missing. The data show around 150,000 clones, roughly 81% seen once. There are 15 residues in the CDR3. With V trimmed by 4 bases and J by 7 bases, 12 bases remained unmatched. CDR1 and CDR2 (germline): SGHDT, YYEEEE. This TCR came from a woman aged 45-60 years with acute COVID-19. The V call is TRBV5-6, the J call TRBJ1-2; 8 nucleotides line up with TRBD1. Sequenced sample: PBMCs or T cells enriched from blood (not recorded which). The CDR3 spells CASSPGTGWGGGYTF. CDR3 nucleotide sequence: TGTGCCAGCAGCCCAGGGACAGGTTGGGGTGGTGGCTACACCTTC. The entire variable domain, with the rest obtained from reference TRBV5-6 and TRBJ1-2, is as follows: DAGVTQSPTHLIKTRGQQVTLRCSPKSGHDTVSWYQQALGQGPQFIFQYYEEEERQRGNFPDRFSGHQFPNYSSELNVNALLLGDSALYLCASSPGTGWGGGYTFGSGTRLTVV.